The T cell receptor beta chain under discussion was sequenced for a study of blood T cells in healthy people across ages. Study-level points and caveats: Among T cells, TCR beta diversity per million cells dropped roughly linearly as age rose.

Isolation recovered at least 7 million PBMCs from every sample. The ends were cut back, 4 bases at V and 2 bases at J, with 8 bases in the middle. In germline, CDR1 is SGHDN, CDR2 FVKESK. The CDR3 has 13 residues. Comment on this clonotype: What it binds is not known.

Combining a sample-barcoded 5' primer with a J-beta primer mix, a second PCR ran for about 7 to 12 cycles. TCRdb re-derived calls from the 5' RACE reads in MiXCR, one entry per CDR3 protein. The sample holds 600,000 to 850,000 distinct CDR3 sequences, 20% to 25% seen once. These data also formed part of another study, on T cells of mothers and their children.

The rearrangement links TRBV14 to TRBJ2-5; D gene unclear. This TCR was sampled from a boy aged 10-17 years in good health. The sample taken for sequencing was blood. This CDR3 is CASSRYLQETQYF. CDR3 DNA: TGTGCCAGCAGCCGATACCTTCAAGAGACCCAGTACTTC.